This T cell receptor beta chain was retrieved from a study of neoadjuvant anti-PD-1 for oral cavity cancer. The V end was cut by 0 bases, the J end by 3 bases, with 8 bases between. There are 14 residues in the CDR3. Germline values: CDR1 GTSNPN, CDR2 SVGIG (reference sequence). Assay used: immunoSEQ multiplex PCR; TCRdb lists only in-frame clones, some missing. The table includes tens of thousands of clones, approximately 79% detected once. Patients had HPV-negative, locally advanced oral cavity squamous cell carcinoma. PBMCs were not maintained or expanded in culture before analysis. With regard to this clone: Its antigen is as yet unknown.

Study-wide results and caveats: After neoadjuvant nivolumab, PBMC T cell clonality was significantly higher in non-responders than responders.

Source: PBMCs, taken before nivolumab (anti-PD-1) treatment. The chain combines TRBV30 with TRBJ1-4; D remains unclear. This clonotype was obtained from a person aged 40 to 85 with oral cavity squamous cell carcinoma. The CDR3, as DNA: TGTGCCTGGAGTGTAGGAATCCCTAATGAAAAACTGTTTTTT. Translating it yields CAWSVGIPNEKLFF.